Below, 14 T cell receptor beta chains from the same sample are listed, as sequenced in a study of post-analysis software for immune sequencing data. Whole-study results and caveats: Compared with controls, patients had more of about five TRBV segments, including TRBV5-6, TRBV5-1 and TRBV20-1.

cDNA libraries of TCR beta carried unique molecular identifiers. TCRdb re-derived calls from the PCR reads in MiXCR, one entry per CDR3 protein. This table has hundreds of thousands of distinct CDR3 sequences, about 27% appearing once. Their antigens remain unidentified. Sequenced input: blood. All receptors derive from a girl aged 5-17 years with multiple sclerosis.

The CDR3 spells CASSTGTSGGGLQFF. In DNA form, the CDR3 reads TGCGCCAGCAGCACGGGGACTAGCGGGGGGGGACTGCAGTTCTTC. V gene TRBV5-1 combines with J gene TRBJ2-1, with 16 bases identical to TRBD2. Unmatched junction bases numbered 7, after V lost 4 bases and J lost 12 bases. The CDR3 consists of 15 residues. Germline assignment: CDR1 SGHRS and CDR2 YFSETQ. Full variable domain (missing parts from reference TRBV5-1 and TRBJ2-1): KAGVTQTPRYLIKTRGQQVTLSCSPISGHRSVSWYQQTPGQGLQFLFEYFSETQRNKGNFPGRFSGRQFSNSRSEMNVSTLELGDSALYLCASSTGTSGGGLQFFGPGTRLTVL.

The J gene is TRBJ2-3, the V gene TRBV6-6; 7 bases match TRBD1. Unmatched junction bases numbered 9, after V lost 2 bases and J lost 7 bases. Looked up from germline, CDR1 is MNHNY and CDR2 is SVGAGI (reference sequence). The CDR3 sequence is 15 residues long. Written as DNA, the CDR3 is TGTGCCAGCAGTTACCGGCACAGGGGCAGAAATACGCAGTATTTT. Amino acid sequence: CASSYRHRGRNTQYF.

The chain combines TRBV14 with TRBJ1-1, with a weak D call TRBD1 (5 bases). The germline CDR1 and CDR2 sequences are SGHDN and FVKESK. CDR3 length: 15 residues. V lost 0 bases and J lost 4, with 12 bases in between. CDR3 DNA: TGTGCCAGCAGCCAAGATTGGGGCGCGGGCACTGAAGCTTTCTTT. It encodes CASSQDWGAGTEAFF.

The chain recombines TRBV4-3 with TRBJ2-7; D not certain. CDR1 and CDR2 from the germline V gene are LGHNA and YSLEER. This CDR3 region has 15 residues. V was pared by 1 base and J by 2 bases, with 12 bases between. The CDR3 DNA sequence: TGCGCCAGCAGCCAAGGTCTCCGCGGAACCTACGAGCAGTACTTC. This sequence encodes CASSQGLRGTYEQYF.

A single count supports this clonotype. The conserved phenylalanine or tryptophan normally closing the CDR3 is absent here, so this likely arose from a read error. The genes are TRBV5-1 and TRBJ2-1, with 14 bases aligning to TRBD2. J gave up 6 bases and V 2 bases, and 7 bases lay outside the gene matches. The CDR3 is 17 amino acids. Germline V CDR1 and CDR2: SGHRS, YFSETQ. The CDR3 region is CASSLYQGTSGSNEQFL. The CDR3 nucleotides read TGCGCCAGCAGCTTATATCAAGGGACTAGCGGGAGCAATGAGCAGTTCTTA.

In DNA form, the CDR3 reads TGCGCCAGCAGCTTGGGACTAGAGATCTACGAGCAGTACTTC. Translated: CASSLGLEIYEQYF. This chain joins TRBV5-1 and TRBJ2-7, with a tentative D call TRBD2 (6 bases). V was clipped by 0 bases and J by 3 bases, with 10 bases between them. The CDR3 is 14 residues long. CDR1 and CDR2 from the germline V gene are SGHRS and YFSETQ. The whole variable domain, remainder taken from reference TRBV5-1 and TRBJ2-7, is KAGVTQTPRYLIKTRGQQVTLSCSPISGHRSVSWYQQTPGQGLQFLFEYFSETQRNKGNFPGRFSGRQFSNSRSEMNVSTLELGDSALYLCASSLGLEIYEQYFGPGTRLTVT.

The V and J genes are TRBV12-3 or TRBV12-4 and TRBJ2-7, with 9 bases fitting TRBD2. The DNA end lines up better with TRBJ2-5; the J call may be wrong. The CDR3 is 16 residues long. CDR3 amino acids: CASSLRGSGSLETQYF. For the CDR3, the DNA is TGTGCCAGCAGCCTCCGGGGTAGCGGGAGTCTGGAGACCCAGTACTTC.

This clonotype was detected only a few times. Here the CDR3 reads CASSYLAGSTDTQYF. The CDR3 nucleotides are TGTGCCAGCAGTTACCTAGCGGGGAGCACAGATACGCAGTATTTT. The chain employs TRBV6-5 and TRBJ2-3, with TRBD2 matching over 9 bases. The V gene end was trimmed by 2 bases and the J gene end by 0 bases; junction bases not matched to a gene: 0. Germline CDR1 and CDR2: MNHEY and SVGAGI. CDR3 length equals 15 residues.

In this sample, this clonotype turned up a few times. The genes are TRBV28 and TRBJ1-1, with D unclear. This CDR3 has 12 amino acids. CDR1 is MDHEN, CDR2 SYDVKM, per germline. V dropped 6 bases and J dropped 7 bases, with 12 bases sitting between them. The CDR3 DNA reads as TGTGCCAGCAGGATAGGTTCGTTTGAAGCTTTCTTT. Translated, it gives CASRIGSFEAFF.

The sample holds many counts of this clonotype. J is TRBJ2-3 and V is TRBV5-8; maybe TRBD2 (6 bases). The CDR3 runs 15 residues. The V end lost 0 bases, the J end lost 3 bases, and 11 bases lay between the germline ends. Germline CDR1 and CDR2: SGHTS and YDEGEE. The CDR3 reads CASSLGLAPTDTQYF. The CDR3 bases are TGTGCCAGCAGCTTGGGGCTAGCGCCGACAGATACGCAGTATTTT.

The V call is TRBV6-1, the J call TRBJ2-5, with 7 bases fitting TRBD2. Germline V gene sequence: CDR1 MNHNS, CDR2 SASEGT. The CDR3 has 16 residues. Trimming removed 1 base from V and 5 bases from J; junction bases left unmatched: 10. The DNA for the CDR3 is TGTGCCAGCAGTGAAGAGCGACAGCCCGGGGGGGAGACCCAGTACTTC. This gives the protein CASSEERQPGGETQYF.

Comments on this clonotype: It may be a read error: a sequence one base away is much more abundant. The rearrangement links TRBV27 to TRBJ2-3; the D is unclear. CDR1 and CDR2 from the germline V gene are MNHEY and SMNVEV (reference sequence). There are 12 residues in the CDR3. The germline V and J ends were trimmed by 3 bases and 4 bases, with 5 bases remaining between them. CDR3: CASSFLADTQYF. The CDR3 nucleotides are TGTGCCAGCAGTTTTTTAGCAGATACGCAGTATTTT.

The CDR3 region is CASSLDRAPHRKYF. In DNA form, the CDR3 reads TGCGCCAGCAGCTTGGACAGGGCCCCACACCGCAAGTACTTC. The chain has TRBV5-1 and TRBJ2-7, with D perhaps TRBD1 (6 bases). The V and J ends lost 0 bases and 11 bases respectively, with 18 bases between them. This CDR3 is 14 amino acids long. Germline V gene sequence: CDR1 SGHRS, CDR2 YFSETQ.

With regard to this clonotype: A much larger clone sits a single nucleotide away, making a read error possible. The chain employs TRBV7-2 and TRBJ2-5, with D hard to call. Germline CDR1 and CDR2: SGHTA and FQGNSA. This CDR3 has 11 amino acids. V lost 3 bases and J lost 11, with 10 bases in between. Here the CDR3 reads CASSFNYVQYF. CDR3 sequence (DNA): TGTGCCAGCAGCTTCAACTACGTGCAGTACTTC. The entire variable domain, with the rest obtained from reference TRBV7-2 and TRBJ2-5, is as follows: GAGVSQSPSNKVTEKGKDVELRCDPISGHTALYWYRQSLGQGLEFLIYFQGNSAPDKSGLPSDRFSAERTGGSVSTLTIQRTQQEDSAVYLCASSFNYVQYFGPGTRLLVL.